The source of this TCR beta chain is a study of immune evolution from preneoplasia to lung adenocarcinoma. Sequencing was performed with immunoSEQ multiplex PCR; in TCRdb, only in-frame clones are kept and a portion is missing. Here the sample spans around 2,500 clones, less than 85% being singletons. The germline gives CDR1 GTSNPN, CDR2 SVGIG (reference sequence). CDR3 length: 13 amino acids. V was cut by 0 bases and J by 4 bases, with 7 bases left in between. This rearrangement joins TRBV30 to TRBJ1-5, with D tentatively TRBD1 (5 bases). Sequencing was performed on FFPE lung adenocarcinoma in situ tissue. This clonotype was obtained from a person in their 70s with lung adenocarcinoma. The chain's CDR3 is CAWSVKGNQPQHF. CDR3 DNA sequence: TGTGCCTGGAGTGTAAAGGGGAATCAGCCCCAGCATTTT.